One and the same sample provided the 20 T cell receptor beta chains below, sequenced in a study of OX40 agonist ivuxolimab in advanced cancers. The library was generated by the immunoSEQ multiplex PCR assay. TCRdb retrieved this table from immuneACCESS and kept in-frame rearrangements only. Not all clones are present; in checked studies, unresolved V genes account for under half, and no reason is known for the remainder. The sample table records about 64,000 clones; 84% of these occur just once. The leading ten clones occupy roughly 2.1% of the sample. Sequencing used CD4+ or CD8+ T cells sorted from blood, obtained in a trial of the OX40 agonist ivuxolimab. The receptors derive from an adult with an advanced solid tumor such as melanoma, head and neck, liver or kidney cancer.

This chain joins TRBV5-1 and TRBJ2-7; weak D call: TRBD2 (7 bases). Looked up from germline, CDR1 is SGHRS and CDR2 is YFSETQ. The V end lost 6 bases, the J end lost 1 base, and 17 bases lay between the germline ends. The CDR3 runs 15 residues. CDR3 DNA: TGCGCCAGCAATTTGGGGAGGGGGTCGTCCTACGAGCAGTACTTC. It specifies CASNLGRGSSYEQYF. Variable domain in full (rest from reference TRBV5-1 and TRBJ2-7): KAGVTQTPRYLIKTRGQQVTLSCSPISGHRSVSWYQQTPGQGLQFLFEYFSETQRNKGNFPGRFSGRQFSNSRSEMNVSTLELGDSALYLCASNLGRGSSYEQYFGPGTRLTVT.

In this sample, this clone turned up once. The chain uses TRBV18 and TRBJ2-7; D is possibly TRBD2 (5 bases). CDR1 and CDR2 (germline): KGHSH, LQKENI. V lost 5 bases, J lost 4 bases, and 12 bases lay in between. CDR3 length: 13 residues. The CDR3 DNA reads as TGTGCCAGCTCAGGTGAGGGTACGTACGAGCAGTACTTC. Encoded protein: CASSGEGTYEQYF.

This chain connects TRBV11-2 to TRBJ2-1; TRBD2 aligns across 7 bases. The length of the CDR3 is 15 residues. Germline assignment: CDR1 SGHAT and CDR2 FQNNGV. V was clipped by 5 bases and J by 9 bases; unmatched bases: 13. This CDR3 reads CASSPGLAGVSEQFF. In DNA, the CDR3 is TGTGCCAGCAGCCCGGGACTGGCGGGAGTTTCTGAGCAGTTCTTC.

The sample holds a few counts of this clone. The V gene is TRBV9, the J gene TRBJ2-2; unclear D gene. The V and J ends lost 0 bases and 4 bases respectively, with 7 bases between them. CDR1 and CDR2 from the germline V gene are SGDLS and YYNGEE. This CDR3 region has 14 residues. CDR3 nucleotides: TGTGCCAGCAGCGTAGGACGGAGCACCGGGGAGCTGTTTTTT. Translation gives CASSVGRSTGELFF.

This clone appeared a few times. This chain connects TRBV19 to TRBJ1-5; D unresolved. The length of the CDR3 is 14 residues. The germline V and J ends were trimmed by 6 bases and 5 bases, with 14 bases remaining between them. CDR1 is LNHDA, CDR2 SQIVND, per germline (reference sequence). CDR3 residues: CASRTWAGDQPQHF. The CDR3 DNA reads TGTGCCAGTAGGACTTGGGCCGGCGATCAGCCCCAGCATTTT. The entire variable domain, with the rest obtained from reference TRBV19 and TRBJ1-5, is as follows: DGGITQSPKYLFRKEGQNVTLSCEQNLNHDAMYWYRQDPGQGLRLIYYSQIVNDFQKGDIAEGYSVSREKKESFPLTVTSAQKNPTAFYLCASRTWAGDQPQHFGDGTRLSIL.

This clone came up a few times. The chain uses TRBV5-5 and TRBJ1-2, with D uncertain. The CDR3 consists of 13 residues. The germline V gene has CDR1 SGHKS and CDR2 YYEKEE (reference sequence). Trimming stripped 2 bases from V and 0 bases from J, with 5 bases between. The CDR3 is CASSFGPNYGYTF. The CDR3 nucleotides are TGTGCCAGCAGCTTTGGTCCTAACTATGGCTACACCTTC.

This chain uses TRBV2 with TRBJ1-4; D unresolved. V lost 5 bases, J lost 5 bases, and 15 bases lay in between. This CDR3 contains 15 residues. From germline, CDR1 is SNHLY and CDR2 FYNNEI. The CDR3: CASSIAGTPNEKLFF. The CDR3 DNA is TGTGCCAGCAGTATTGCCGGCACCCCCAATGAAAAACTGTTTTTT.

The chain joins TRBV5-4 to TRBJ2-7; 7 bases are a match to TRBD2. From germline, CDR1 is SGHNT and CDR2 YYREEE (reference sequence). The CDR3 has 14 amino acids. J was trimmed by 6 bases and V by 2 bases; bases with no gene match: 8. The CDR3 nucleotides read TGTGCCAGCAGCTTCCCTGGGGGGGGGAGCGAGCAGTACTTC. Translation: CASSFPGGGSEQYF.

V usage is TRBV14 and J usage is TRBJ2-5; TRBD1 might be the D (5 bases). The V end lost 2 bases, the J end lost 2 bases, and 9 bases lay between the germline ends. Germline-derived CDR1 and CDR2 are SGHDN and FVKESK. The CDR3 length is 14 residues. CDR3 coding DNA: TGTGCCAGCAGCCAAAGGGGCAGTCAAGAGACCCAGTACTTC. Protein product: CASSQRGSQETQYF.

The genes are TRBV7-6 and TRBJ1-1; D is perhaps TRBD1 (6 bases). Germline lookup yields CDR1 SGHVS and CDR2 FNYEAQ. The CDR3 covers 12 residues. The V and J ends lost 5 bases and 8 bases respectively, with 12 bases between them. CDR3 sequence: CASSRRDKEAFF. CDR3 nucleotides: TGTGCCAGCAGCCGACGGGACAAGGAAGCTTTCTTT.

The sample holds a few counts of this clone. The CDR3 DNA reads TGTGCCACCAGCAGAGATGTTAGGGGTAATCGGGCTTTCTTT. This translates into CATSRDVRGNRAFF. The chain recombines TRBV15 with TRBJ1-1; possible D gene TRBD1, 5 bases. Germline-derived CDR1 and CDR2 are LNHNV and YYDKDF (reference sequence). Trimming cost V 0 bases and J 11 bases, with 16 bases left between them. This CDR3 has 14 residues.

V and J are TRBV11-2 and TRBJ2-7; TRBD1 or TRBD2 may be the D gene (5 bases each). The CDR3 is made up of 13 amino acids. Germline V gene data show CDR1 as SGHAT and CDR2 as FQNNGV. V lost 4 bases to trimming and J lost 6 bases, with 13 bases between them. CDR3 loop: CASSSDRGREQYF. In DNA, the CDR3 is TGTGCCAGCAGCTCGGACCGGGGCCGCGAGCAGTACTTC. Variable domain in full (rest from reference TRBV11-2 and TRBJ2-7): EAGVAQSPRYKIIEKRQSVAFWCNPISGHATLYWYQQILGQGPKLLIQFQNNGVVDDSQLPKDRFSAERLKGVDSTLKIQPAKLEDSAVYLCASSSDRGREQYFGPGTRLTVT.

The V call is TRBV4-2, the J call TRBJ2-2; 12 nucleotides line up with TRBD2. The CDR3 consists of 22 residues. CDR1 and CDR2 (germline): LGHNA, YNFKEQ. V lost 1 base to trimming and J lost 0 bases; unmatched junction nucleotides: 15. The CDR3 sequence: CASSQGYQTSGGRLTNTGELFF. The CDR3 coding sequence is TGTGCCAGCAGCCAAGGGTATCAGACTAGCGGGGGCCGACTAACGAACACCGGGGAGCTGTTTTTT.

V and J are TRBV2 and TRBJ2-2, with 11 nucleotides matching TRBD2. With 10 bases clipped from V and 5 bases from J, the junction kept 9 bases outside the gene matches. Per germline, CDR1 SNHLY and CDR2 FYNNEI. There are 15 residues in the CDR3. In nucleotides, the CDR3 is TGTGCCACCACCCGCCTAGCGGGGGGTACCGGGGAGCTGTTTTTT. The encoded protein is CATTRLAGGTGELFF.

The chain links TRBV9 to TRBJ1-2; 7 nucleotides match TRBD1. The CDR3 runs 13 residues. The germline V gene encodes CDR1 SGDLS and CDR2 YYNGEE. The chain's CDR3 is CATGDRANYGYTF. CDR3 coding DNA: TGTGCGACTGGGGACAGAGCTAACTATGGCTACACCTTC.

This rearrangement joins TRBV7-9 to TRBJ2-3; the D is unclear. V gave up 3 bases and J gave up 0 bases, with 13 bases separating them. The CDR3 is made up of 16 amino acids. Germline loops: CDR1 SEHNR, CDR2 FQNEAQ (reference sequence). This chain's CDR3 is CASSFSKEWSTDTQYF. The CDR3 coding sequence is TGTGCCAGCAGCTTTTCCAAAGAGTGGAGCACAGATACGCAGTATTTT. The full variable domain, with the rest looked up from reference TRBV7-9 and TRBJ2-3, is DTGVSQNPRHKITKRGQNVTFRCDPISEHNRLYWYRQTLGQGPEFLTYFQNEAQLEKSRLLSDRFSAERPKGSFSTLEIQRTEQGDSAMYLCASSFSKEWSTDTQYFGPGTRLTVL.

This clone was recorded a few times. This sequence joins TRBV28 and TRBJ1-1, with D perhaps TRBD1 (5 bases). V lost 6 bases to trimming and J lost 1 base, with 21 bases between them. This CDR3 comprises 17 residues. The germline CDR1 and CDR2 sequences are MDHEN and SYDVKM. The CDR3 sequence is CASRLRVGGWPNTEAFF. CDR3 in DNA: TGTGCCAGCAGATTGCGAGTGGGGGGATGGCCGAACACTGAAGCTTTCTTT.

The V call is TRBV28, the J call TRBJ1-4; 9 bases are a match to TRBD1. CDR3 length equals 15 residues. Per the germline V gene, CDR1 is MDHEN and CDR2 is SYDVKM. The junction had 9 bases not matched to a gene; V was cut back by 5 bases and J by 8 bases. CDR3 in DNA: TGTGCCAGCAGTCTACCGGGACAGGGTCGCGAAAAACTGTTTTTT. It encodes CASSLPGQGREKLFF.

CDR3 bases: TGTGCCAGCAGCTCGTTGGGACTAGCGGGGGGATTGAACACCGGGGAGCTGTTTTTT. Protein sequence: CASSSLGLAGGLNTGELFF. V is TRBV7-2 and J is TRBJ2-2; 15 nucleotides align to TRBD2. Per the germline V gene, CDR1 is SGHTA and CDR2 is FQGNSA. The CDR3 runs 19 residues. Trimming at V came to 4 bases and at J to 1 base, leaving 7 bases not matched to a gene. The full variable domain, rest sourced from reference TRBV7-2 and TRBJ2-2, is GAGVSQSPSNKVTEKGKDVELRCDPISGHTALYWYRQSLGQGLEFLIYFQGNSAPDKSGLPSDRFSAERTGGSVSTLTIQRTQQEDSAVYLCASSSLGLAGGLNTGELFFGEGSRLTVL.

This clone was observed a handful of times. The chain links TRBV27 to TRBJ1-4, with D possibly matching TRBD1 (5 bases). Per germline, CDR1 MNHEY and CDR2 SMNVEV (reference sequence). V lost 6 bases, J lost 8 bases, and 28 bases lay in between. The CDR3 consists of 18 residues. CDR3 region: CASSRSKGTPKSGEKLFF. CDR3 DNA: TGTGCCAGCAGCAGATCGAAGGGGACTCCTAAGTCAGGGGAAAAACTGTTTTTT.